This T cell receptor (beta chain) originates from a study of T-cell memory formation after mild COVID-19 (dated by TCRdb to the early 2020s). As for the study more broadly: Most TCR sequence clusters were specific to one of the two donors. Longitudinal TCRalpha and TCRbeta repertoire sequencing tracked T-cell clones expanding and contracting after mild COVID-19 in a couple of donors. Two young, previously healthy adult volunteers, one female and one male, were included in the cohort.

This clonotype was seen more than once but under ten times. Its cognate antigen has yet to be identified. Base qualities are missing; no much larger clone stands one base away. This sample was sequenced with an Illumina NovaSeq 6000. cDNA libraries for TCRalpha and TCRbeta were prepared by 5'RACE using constant-segment primers, with sample barcodes and unique molecular identifiers added. Trizol reagent was used to extract RNA from every sample. Amplification of the libraries took two PCR steps, and the second step added a second sample barcode plus Illumina TruSeq adapters. The libraries were sequenced on an Illumina NovaSeq using 2 x 150 bp paired-end reads. Under the source paper's analysis protocol: The reads were demultiplexed and collapsed into UMI-guided consensus sequences using migec v1.2.7. With mixcr v2.1.11, UMI consensuses were aligned to TRA and TRB V and J templates and assembled into clonotypes. Expanded or contracted clonotypes were those called significant by both edgeR and NoisET, with noise models trained on biological replicates. edgeR calls used a false discovery rate-adjusted p below 0.01 and a log2 fold-change threshold of 1. As an exploratory analysis of dynamics, PCA with hierarchical clustering was applied to max-normalized trajectories of the 1000 most abundant clonotypes. The CD4 or CD8 phenotype of responding clones was assigned using the separately sequenced CD4+ and CD8+ repertoires. TCRdb itself trimmed the public reads at Q25 with fastp, ran MiXCR and retained productive beta chains. Under each unique CDR3 protein, matching rows form one entry showing the most common genes and DNA. The V and J calls come from TCRdb's annotation, not from the publication. In all, the sample holds 250,000 to 300,000 distinct CDR3 sequences, and 16% of those were seen once. The top ten hold about 23% of the sample.

CDR1 and CDR2, per the germline V gene (reference sequence), are SEHNR and FQNEAQ. V is clipped by 0 bases and J by 1 base, and the sequence between their germline boundaries is 10 bases long. Including the terminal cysteine and phenylalanine, the CDR3 comprises 16 residues. The only DNA kept is the CDR3, 48 bases in frame from the first base. Ficoll-Paque density gradient centrifugation was the method used to isolate PBMCs. What the work shows at the level of the full study, not this receptor alone: Balanced CD4/CD8 phenotypes were observed for clones contracting from day 15 to 85, whereas a bias towards CD4+ was observed for a second wave of clones expanding from day 15 to 37. The second-wave clones that peaked on day 37 were not confirmed to be SARS-CoV-2 specific. Some responding clones were found in pre-infection memory, which suggests that pre-existing cross-reactive memory T cells took part in the SARS-CoV-2 response. The study included only a couple of mild cases, and larger cohorts that include severe cases with pre-infection samples were judged to be necessary. Contracting CD4+ clones were located mainly in the CM and EM memory subsets, whereas CD8+ clones were found to be enriched in EMRA.

The TCR sequence derives from a man in his late teens or twenties who had mild COVID-19 (a few samples of this study predate the infection). The sample titles of this study are shuffled in the database, so cell type and time point are left out; the donor was told from shared clones. The sequencing sample was made of PBMCs or a T cell subset sorted from them (not recorded which). The chain uses TRBV7-9 and TRBJ2-4, with no confidently assigned D gene. The DNA is as follows: TGTGCCAGCAGCTTAGCCCTAGGGCGGGCCAAAAACATTCAGTACTTC. It specifies CASSLALGRAKNIQYF.